This section outlines one T cell receptor (beta chain) sequence together with its context. What it binds is unknown. This entry is derived from a study of cytomegalovirus exposure and HLA in healthy donors. Study observations and caveats: About 87% or about 30% of the time was how often most TCR beta V segments were productive, according to an earlier analysis. A later analysis revealed that TCR association rates differed between HLA loci, peaking at DRB1 and bottoming out at HLA-C. A link between a missense DCLRE1C variant and TCR beta V- and J-gene trimming emerged from a later analysis. When the data were analyzed later, several of the most significant clusters appeared to be linked to common viral pathogens.

PCR amplification relied on 60 Vbeta primers (plus 13 Jbeta primers). Generated by immunoSEQ multiplex PCR, the TCRdb table keeps only in-frame clones and is missing some. The table includes about 160,000 clones, about 82% detected once. Sequencing input: PBMCs. This receptor was taken from a woman between 25 and 40 years old in good health and CMV-seropositive.

This CDR3 is CASSSDRDFSYEQYF. CDR3 DNA sequence: TGTGCCAGCAGTTCAGACAGGGATTTCTCCTACGAGCAGTACTTC. The gene calls are TRBV27 and TRBJ2-7; 7 nucleotides line up with TRBD1. CDR1 is MNHEY and CDR2 is SMNVEV in the germline V gene (reference sequence). The ends lost 4 bases at V and 0 bases at J; junction bases unmatched: 6. The CDR3 length is 15 residues.